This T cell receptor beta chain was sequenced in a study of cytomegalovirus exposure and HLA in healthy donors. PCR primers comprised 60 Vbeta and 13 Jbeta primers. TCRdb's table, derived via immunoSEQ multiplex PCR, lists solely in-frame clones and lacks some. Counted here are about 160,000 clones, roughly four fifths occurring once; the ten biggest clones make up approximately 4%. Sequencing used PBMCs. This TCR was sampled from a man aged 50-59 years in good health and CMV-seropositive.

The CDR3 protein is CASSLGQPQPQHF. The CDR3 DNA is TGTGCCAGCAGTTTAGGGCAACCTCAGCCCCAGCATTTT. V gene TRBV28 combines with J gene TRBJ1-5; D gene unclear. The germline V gene encodes CDR1 MDHEN and CDR2 SYDVKM. This CDR3 is built from 13 residues. V was pared by 2 bases and J by 6 bases, with 8 bases between. Full variable domain (outside the CDR3, taken from reference TRBV28 and TRBJ1-5): DVKVTQSSRYLVKRTGEKVFLECVQDMDHENMFWYRQDPGLGLRLIYFSYDVKMKEKGDIPEGYSVSREKKERFSLILESASTNQTSMYLCASSLGQPQPQHFGDGTRLSIL.